This entry concerns a single TCR beta chain. The data were obtained in a study of T cell changes during pregnancy in multiple sclerosis. Generated by immunoSEQ multiplex PCR, the TCRdb table keeps only in-frame clones and is missing some. The data contain around 50,000 clones, 91% of them seen just once; the ten biggest clones take up about 1%. CDR3 length equals 15 residues. V shed 4 bases and J 1 base; nucleotides not matched to a gene: 3. CDR1 is MDHEN, CDR2 SYDVKM, per germline. The origin of this receptor is a female donor in good health, enrolled as a control in a pregnancy study. The chain uses TRBV28 and TRBJ1-5, with 8 bases lining up with TRBD1. The sample in question was peripheral blood, obtained after pregnancy. CDR3 residues: CASSWQGASNQPQHF. Here the CDR3 DNA reads TGTGCCAGCAGTTGGCAGGGGGCGAGCAATCAGCCCCAGCATTTT.